This TCR beta chain was identified in a study of T-cell reconstitution after alpha-beta-depleted transplantation in children. General study findings and limits: Newly produced T cells mostly provided counts and TCRbeta diversity after one year, as hyperexpanded clones declined. After transplant, high TCRbeta diversity at day 60 in some patients arose from surviving recipient T cells and thymic progenitors. Two months or so post-transplant, alpha-beta T cells reportedly derived from several hundred expanded graft clones.

Library preparation (for TCRbeta) was performed with unique molecular identifiers. TCRdb ran MiXCR on the PCR reads and lists one entry per CDR3 protein. The table has about 340,000 distinct CDR3 sequences, around 16% seen once. Turning to this clonotype: As yet, its antigen is unknown.

The CDR3 contains 17 residues. The V segment lost 0 bases and the J segment 5 bases; nucleotides outside the gene matches: 7. Per the germline V gene, CDR1 is LGHNA and CDR2 is YNFKEQ. The source is a male patient between 2 and 10 years old who had a stem cell transplant for acute lymphoblastic leukemia, so the T cells may come from the graft donor. The source was PBMCs, mostly from graft donor cells, collected 360 days after TCRalphabeta/CD19-depleted stem cell transplant. The chain has TRBV4-2 and TRBJ2-3; 11 nucleotides line up with TRBD2. CDR3 DNA sequence: TGTGCCAGCAGCCAAGAGGGAACTAGCGGGAGTGGAGATACGCAGTATTTT. This codes for CASSQEGTSGSGDTQYF.